This is a list of T cell receptor beta chains from one sample in a study of T cell repertoires in cytomegalovirus infection. Using its own MiXCR run on the reads, TCRdb lists one record per CDR3 protein. The sample carries around 710,000 distinct CDR3 sequences, roughly 29% recorded once. These receptors lack a known antigen. This material consisted of cultured CD8+ T cells from PBMCs, taken from culture after CMV antigen stimulation. The receptors shown here come from a human donor in good health (CMV status not recorded). Some clones in this sample may be carry-over from other donors' samples. The CDR3 runs from the conserved cysteine through the conserved F or W. Each record gives: D gene, clone size, V gene, J gene, CDR3 DNA, CDR3 protein. D genes are given only for firm matches. Not all rows give a size; the values are once, few, many and, for expanded clones, a class.

d_call: NA; clone_size: NA; v_call: TRBV6-2/TRBV6-3; j_call: TRBJ2-3; cdr3_nt: TGTGCCAGCAGTTACTTCTCCGGGAGCACAGATACGCAGTATTTT; cdr3_aa: CASSYFSGSTDTQYF
d_call: NA; clone_size: NA; v_call: TRBV4-2; j_call: TRBJ2-3; cdr3_nt: TGTGCCAGCAGCCTCTCCGAGATCCCACAAGATACGCAGTATTTT; cdr3_aa: CASSLSEIPQDTQYF
d_call: TRBD2; clone_size: few; v_call: TRBV7-6; j_call: TRBJ2-1; cdr3_nt: TGTGCCAGCAGCTTAGCAGCGGGGGGAGGAAATGAGCAGTTCTTC; cdr3_aa: CASSLAAGGGNEQFF
d_call: NA; clone_size: NA; v_call: TRBV7-2; j_call: TRBJ1-1; cdr3_nt: TGTGCCAGCAGCTATATTGGACAGCCGAACACTGAAGCTTTCTTT; cdr3_aa: CASSYIGQPNTEAFF
d_call: NA; clone_size: NA; v_call: TRBV18; j_call: TRBJ2-3; cdr3_nt: TGTGCCAGCTCACCCCGCGCACAGGTCCTCGAGGTAGATACGCAGTATTTT; cdr3_aa: CASSPRAQVLEVDTQYF
d_call: NA; clone_size: few; v_call: TRBV28; j_call: TRBJ1-2; cdr3_nt: TGTGCCAGCGAACTACCGGGGGCCGGCTACACCTTC; cdr3_aa: CASELPGAGYTF
d_call: NA; clone_size: NA; v_call: TRBV5-8; j_call: TRBJ2-5; cdr3_nt: TGTGCCAGCAGCTTGGACCAGGGCAGCCAAGAGACCCAGTACTTC; cdr3_aa: CASSLDQGSQETQYF
d_call: NA; clone_size: NA; v_call: TRBV2; j_call: TRBJ2-7; cdr3_nt: TGTGCCAGCCTTGACTACGAGCAGTACTTC; cdr3_aa: CASLDYEQYF
d_call: NA; clone_size: NA; v_call: TRBV7-3; j_call: TRBJ1-6; cdr3_nt: TGTGCCAGCAGCTTACAGGAGGTCAGGGGATCACCCCTCCACTTT; cdr3_aa: CASSLQEVRGSPLHF
d_call: TRBD1; clone_size: NA; v_call: TRBV5-1; j_call: TRBJ2-1; cdr3_nt: TGCGCCAGCAGCCGCCGGGACAGGGGTATGGATGAGCAGTTCTTC; cdr3_aa: CASSRRDRGMDEQFF
d_call: NA; clone_size: few; v_call: TRBV4-3; j_call: TRBJ1-5; cdr3_nt: TGCGCCAGCAGCCTAAACCAGGGGACGGGCAATCAGCCCCAGCATTTT; cdr3_aa: CASSLNQGTGNQPQHF
d_call: TRBD1; clone_size: few; v_call: TRBV25-1; j_call: TRBJ2-2; cdr3_nt: TGTGCCAGCAGTACACAGGGGAAGGTCGGGGAGCTGTTTTTT; cdr3_aa: CASSTQGKVGELFF
d_call: TRBD1; clone_size: NA; v_call: TRBV29-1; j_call: TRBJ1-5; cdr3_nt: TGCAGCGTTCAGGACAGGGATAGTCAGCCCCAGCATTTT; cdr3_aa: CSVQDRDSQPQHF
d_call: NA; clone_size: NA; v_call: TRBV6-4; j_call: TRBJ2-3; cdr3_nt: TGTGCCAGCAGTGACTCGACAGGCACAGATGCGCAGTATTTT; cdr3_aa: CASSDSTGTDAQYF
d_call: NA; clone_size: many; v_call: TRBV7-6; j_call: TRBJ1-1; cdr3_nt: TGTGCCAGCAGCGAGAGGCTGGGTTCATACACTGAAGCTTTCTTT; cdr3_aa: CASSERLGSYTEAFF
d_call: TRBD2; clone_size: NA; v_call: TRBV7-9; j_call: TRBJ2-7; cdr3_nt: TGTGCCAGCAGCCCTCCTAGCGGGGGAAGGACCTACGAGCAGTACTTC; cdr3_aa: CASSPPSGGRTYEQYF
d_call: NA; clone_size: few; v_call: TRBV5-5; j_call: TRBJ1-1; cdr3_nt: TGTGCCAGCAGCTCGGAACCGGGGGACACTGAAGCTTTCTTT; cdr3_aa: CASSSEPGDTEAFF
d_call: NA; clone_size: few; v_call: TRBV6-1; j_call: TRBJ1-5; cdr3_nt: TGTGCCAGCAGACGACAGTATAGCAATCAGCCCCAGCATTTT; cdr3_aa: CASRRQYSNQPQHF
d_call: TRBD1; clone_size: NA; v_call: TRBV19; j_call: TRBJ2-1; cdr3_nt: TGTGCCAGTGCGCGAGCAGGGGGCCCCAATGAGCAGTTCTTC; cdr3_aa: CASARAGGPNEQFF
d_call: TRBD1; clone_size: few; v_call: TRBV7-9; j_call: TRBJ1-2; cdr3_nt: TGTGCCAGCAGCTTCGGGACAGGAGGAGGCTACACCTTC; cdr3_aa: CASSFGTGGGYTF
d_call: TRBD1; clone_size: few; v_call: TRBV2; j_call: TRBJ1-6; cdr3_nt: TGTGCCAGCAGTGAAGCGGGAGGGGGCATAGCCTATAATTCACCCCTCCACTTT; cdr3_aa: CASSEAGGGIAYNSPLHF
d_call: NA; clone_size: few; v_call: TRBV7-3; j_call: TRBJ1-1; cdr3_nt: TGTGCCAGCAGCTTAGGGACCTACACGAACACTGAAGCTTTCTTT; cdr3_aa: CASSLGTYTNTEAFF
d_call: NA; clone_size: NA; v_call: TRBV4-3; j_call: TRBJ2-2; cdr3_nt: TGCGCCAGCAGCGACTGGGACGGCAACACCGGGGAGCTGTTTTTT; cdr3_aa: CASSDWDGNTGELFF
d_call: TRBD1; clone_size: few; v_call: TRBV15; j_call: TRBJ1-2; cdr3_nt: TGTGCCACCAGAGGGACAGGGGGAGCGAACTATGGCTACACCTTC; cdr3_aa: CATRGTGGANYGYTF
d_call: TRBD1; clone_size: few; v_call: TRBV5-4; j_call: TRBJ2-2; cdr3_nt: TGTGCCAGCTCATCGACAGGGAACCTGACCGGGGAGCTGTTTTTT; cdr3_aa: CASSSTGNLTGELFF
d_call: TRBD2; clone_size: NA; v_call: TRBV12-3/TRBV12-4; j_call: TRBJ2-3; cdr3_nt: TGTGCCAGCAGTTTCGCTAGCGGGGGGGCCCAACACACAGATACGCAGTATTTT; cdr3_aa: CASSFASGGAQHTDTQYF
d_call: NA; clone_size: many; v_call: TRBV12-3/TRBV12-4; j_call: TRBJ2-3; cdr3_nt: TGTGCCAGCAGTCTTAAGGGATTAGATACGCAGTGGTATTTT; cdr3_aa: CASSLKGLDTQWYF
d_call: NA; clone_size: NA; v_call: TRBV10-3; j_call: TRBJ1-2; cdr3_nt: TGTGCCATCAGTGAGATGCGGGGGCGCGAGGGCTACACCTTC; cdr3_aa: CAISEMRGREGYTF
d_call: NA; clone_size: few; v_call: TRBV27; j_call: TRBJ1-2; cdr3_nt: TGTGCCAGCAGTTTATCCGGAGGGTTTTATGGCTACACCTTC; cdr3_aa: CASSLSGGFYGYTF
d_call: NA; clone_size: few; v_call: TRBV27; j_call: TRBJ2-1; cdr3_nt: TGTGCCAGCAGTCGGGGCCTTGGGGTCGGGACCTACAATGAGCAGTTCTTC; cdr3_aa: CASSRGLGVGTYNEQFF
d_call: NA; clone_size: NA; v_call: TRBV12-3/TRBV12-4; j_call: TRBJ1-6; cdr3_nt: TGTGCCACAACGACGGCCTATAATTCACCCCTCCACTTT; cdr3_aa: CATTTAYNSPLHF
d_call: NA; clone_size: few; v_call: TRBV7-8; j_call: TRBJ2-3; cdr3_nt: TGTGCCAGCAATGGGGGTACAGATACGCAGTATTTT; cdr3_aa: CASNGGTDTQYF
d_call: NA; clone_size: few; v_call: TRBV3-1; j_call: TRBJ2-3; cdr3_nt: TGTGCCAGCAGCCAAGAATCCCTCGGGGAAAATACGCAGTATTTT; cdr3_aa: CASSQESLGENTQYF
d_call: TRBD2; clone_size: NA; v_call: TRBV14; j_call: TRBJ2-5; cdr3_nt: TGTGCCAGCAGCCAAGGGACTAGCGGGGGGGCCTATGAAGAGACCCAGTACTTC; cdr3_aa: CASSQGTSGGAYEETQYF
d_call: NA; clone_size: few; v_call: TRBV20-1; j_call: TRBJ2-5; cdr3_nt: TGCAGTGTTTTTCCCCGGTTGGCTTCTCAGGGGAGAGGAGAGACCCAGTACTTC; cdr3_aa: CSVFPRLASQGRGETQYF
d_call: NA; clone_size: few; v_call: TRBV7-9; j_call: TRBJ1-6; cdr3_nt: TGTGCCAGCAGTTGGATCCGGGACAACTATAATTCACCCCTCCACTTT; cdr3_aa: CASSWIRDNYNSPLHF
d_call: TRBD2; clone_size: NA; v_call: TRBV6-5; j_call: TRBJ2-5; cdr3_nt: TGTGCCAGCAAGGTTCACGGGGGGGCGGACGAGACCCAGTACTTC; cdr3_aa: CASKVHGGADETQYF
d_call: NA; clone_size: few; v_call: TRBV6-1; j_call: TRBJ1-3; cdr3_nt: TGTGCCAGCAGCCCGCGGGTAGGAAACACCATATATTTT; cdr3_aa: CASSPRVGNTIYF
d_call: TRBD1; clone_size: many; v_call: TRBV5-1; j_call: TRBJ1-1; cdr3_nt: TGCGCCAGCAGCTACGGACAGGGGAACACTGAAGCTTTCTTT; cdr3_aa: CASSYGQGNTEAFF
d_call: NA; clone_size: NA; v_call: TRBV4-1; j_call: TRBJ2-3; cdr3_nt: TGCGCCAGCAGCCAAGGAAGCCGAAGCACAGATACGCAGTGTTTT; cdr3_aa: CASSQGSRSTDTQCF
d_call: NA; clone_size: NA; v_call: TRBV7-6; j_call: TRBJ1-4; cdr3_nt: TGTGCCAGCAGCTTAGTTTCGGCGGCCCGAAATGAAAAACTGTTTTTT; cdr3_aa: CASSLVSAARNEKLFF
d_call: NA; clone_size: once; v_call: TRBV15; j_call: TRBJ1-6; cdr3_nt: TGTGCCACCAGCAGAGAAGGTTTAGGGAATTCACCCCTCCACTTT; cdr3_aa: CATSREGLGNSPLHF
d_call: TRBD2; clone_size: many; v_call: TRBV7-2; j_call: TRBJ2-3; cdr3_nt: TGTGCCAGCAGCTTAGAGCCCACGACTAGCCTGACAGATACGCAGTATTTT; cdr3_aa: CASSLEPTTSLTDTQYF
d_call: NA; clone_size: few; v_call: TRBV6-2/TRBV6-3; j_call: TRBJ1-5; cdr3_nt: TGTGCCAGCAGCCACGACCCTTCAGACAAACCCCAGCATTTT; cdr3_aa: CASSHDPSDKPQHF
d_call: TRBD1; clone_size: NA; v_call: TRBV5-6; j_call: TRBJ2-2; cdr3_nt: TGTGCCAGCAGGTCTACAGGGGTCGGCGGGGAGCTGTTTTTT; cdr3_aa: CASRSTGVGGELFF